The 28 T cell receptor beta chains reported below all come from one sample, sequenced in a study of shared clonotypes between healthy human individuals. Profiled with immunoSEQ multiplex PCR; TCRdb holds only in-frame clones, not every one. The data contain fewer than 1.6 million clones, 98% of them singletons. The sequenced sample was naive CD4+ T cells sorted from blood. Sample subset: CD45RA+ positively selected. Source of these receptors: a man aged 25 to 40 in good health.

The rearrangement uses TRBV7-2 and TRBJ2-2; D perhaps matches TRBD2 (5 bases). The V gene's germline CDR1 is SGHTA and CDR2 FQGNSA. This CDR3 contains 15 residues. V dropped 4 bases and J dropped 4 bases, with 13 bases sitting between them. The CDR3 region has the DNA TGTGCCAGCAGCTCCCTAGCCGGAGCCACCGGGGAGCTGTTTTTT. This translates into CASSSLAGATGELFF. Together with reference TRBV7-2 and TRBJ2-2, the CDR3 gives the full variable domain: GAGVSQSPSNKVTEKGKDVELRCDPISGHTALYWYRQSLGQGLEFLIYFQGNSAPDKSGLPSDRFSAERTGGSVSTLTIQRTQQEDSAVYLCASSSLAGATGELFFGEGSRLTVL.

A note on this clone: This sample includes further DNA sequences coding for the same CDR3. The chain is built from TRBV2 and TRBJ2-7, with a possible D match to TRBD1 (6 bases). CDR3 length: 12 amino acids. Trimming took off 8 bases at V and 3 bases at J, with 11 bases between the two ends. Germline V gives CDR1 SNHLY, CDR2 FYNNEI. CDR3 sequence reads: CASGRGGYEQYF. The CDR3 DNA sequence: TGTGCCAGCGGAAGAGGGGGCTACGAGCAGTACTTC.

The chain is built from TRBV19 and TRBJ2-7, with a tentative D call TRBD1 (5 bases). Trimming pared 4 bases from V and 3 bases from J, leaving 10 bases between. Germline values: CDR1 LNHDA, CDR2 SQIVND (reference sequence). CDR3 size: 13 residues. CDR3 coding DNA: TGTGCCAGTAGTAGACAGACAGACTACGAGCAGTACTTC. Translation gives CASSRQTDYEQYF. The full variable domain, its missing parts supplied by reference TRBV19 and TRBJ2-7, is DGGITQSPKYLFRKEGQNVTLSCEQNLNHDAMYWYRQDPGQGLRLIYYSQIVNDFQKGDIAEGYSVSREKKESFPLTVTSAQKNPTAFYLCASSRQTDYEQYFGPGTRLTVT.

The CDR3 DNA is TGCGCCAGCAGCCCGGGACTAGCGGGAGTTTATGAGCAGTTCTTC. Protein: CASSPGLAGVYEQFF. The chain is built from TRBV4-3 and TRBJ2-1; TRBD2 matches 14 bases. Germline CDR1 and CDR2: LGHNA and YSLEER. The CDR3 loop spans 15 amino acids. V was pared by 4 bases and J by 8 bases, with 4 bases of the junction left unmatched.

This chain uses TRBV7-6 with TRBJ2-3; possible D gene TRBD2, 5 bases. Germline CDR1 and CDR2: SGHVS and FNYEAQ. The V gene lost 3 bases and the J gene lost 5 bases, with 12 bases spanning the gap. This CDR3 contains 14 residues. CDR3 in amino acids: CASSFEGGIDTQYF. Written as DNA, the CDR3 is TGTGCCAGCAGCTTCGAGGGTGGGATAGATACGCAGTATTTT.

This chain connects TRBV9 to TRBJ2-3; 8 bases agree with TRBD1. This CDR3 is 18 amino acids long. Looked up from germline, CDR1 is SGDLS and CDR2 is YYNGEE. The J segment lost 3 bases and the V segment lost 3 bases, leaving 15 bases of the junction unmatched. The CDR3 region is CASSARQGPRTVTDTQYF. CDR3 bases: TGTGCCAGCAGCGCAAGACAGGGGCCTCGGACCGTAACAGATACGCAGTATTTT. Full variable domain (rest looked up from reference TRBV9 and TRBJ2-3): DSGVTQTPKHLITATGQRVTLRCSPRSGDLSVYWYQQSLDQGLQFLIQYYNGEERAKGNILERFSAQQFPDLHSELNLSSLELGDSALYFCASSARQGPRTVTDTQYFGPGTRLTVL.

The chain uses TRBV9 and TRBJ2-2; 9 nucleotides align to TRBD2. V dropped 2 bases and J dropped 4; count of bases not matched to a gene: 6. CDR3 length equals 16 residues. Germline V gives CDR1 SGDLS, CDR2 YYNGEE. CDR3 nucleotide sequence: TGTGCCAGCAGCGTGAGGCGGGAGGGCTCCACCGGGGAGCTGTTTTTT. It translates to CASSVRREGSTGELFF.

This chain uses TRBV14 with TRBJ2-3; no clear D. The CDR3 loop spans 14 amino acids. The V end was cut by 4 bases, the J end by 1 base, with 9 bases between. Per germline, CDR1 SGHDN and CDR2 FVKESK. The CDR3 nucleotides read TGTGCCAGCAGCCCCCTGTCAGGCACAGATACGCAGTATTTT. This translates into CASSPLSGTDTQYF. The full variable domain, with the rest looked up from reference TRBV14 and TRBJ2-3, is EAGVTQFPSHSVIEKGQTVTLRCDPISGHDNLYWYRRVMGKEIKFLLHFVKESKQDESGMPNNRFLAERTGGTYSTLKVQPAELEDSGVYFCASSPLSGTDTQYFGPGTRLTVL.

V is TRBV28 and J is TRBJ1-1; 7 nucleotides agree with TRBD1. The CDR3 has 15 amino acids. CDR1 and CDR2 from the germline V gene are MDHEN and SYDVKM. The junction had 8 bases not matched to a gene; V was cut back by 6 bases and J by 1 base. CDR3 protein: CASRRDSLGNTEAFF. For the CDR3, the DNA is TGTGCCAGCAGGAGGGACAGTTTAGGGAACACTGAAGCTTTCTTT. The full variable domain, in which reference TRBV28 and TRBJ1-1 provide the parts outside the CDR3, is DVKVTQSSRYLVKRTGEKVFLECVQDMDHENMFWYRQDPGLGLRLIYFSYDVKMKEKGDIPEGYSVSREKKERFSLILESASTNQTSMYLCASRRDSLGNTEAFFGQGTRLTVV.

The chain has TRBV7-2 and TRBJ1-2; D possibly corresponds to TRBD1 (5 bases). V lost 1 base, J lost 1 base, and 10 bases lay in between. CDR1 and CDR2 (germline): SGHTA, FQGNSA. The CDR3 extends over 15 amino acids. CDR3 DNA: TGTGCCAGCAGCTTAGTTGGGGGGTATAACTATGGCTACACCTTC. Translating it yields CASSLVGGYNYGYTF. Full variable domain (remainder filled in from reference TRBV7-2 and TRBJ1-2): GAGVSQSPSNKVTEKGKDVELRCDPISGHTALYWYRQSLGQGLEFLIYFQGNSAPDKSGLPSDRFSAERTGGSVSTLTIQRTQQEDSAVYLCASSLVGGYNYGYTFGSGTRLTVV.

Comments on this clone: This specimen includes other DNA sequences encoding the same CDR3. V is TRBV5-1 and J is TRBJ2-3, with 8 bases lining up with TRBD1. This CDR3 spans 15 amino acids. V gave up 5 bases and J gave up 0 bases; unmatched junction bases: 5. Germline V lookup: CDR1 SGHRS, CDR2 YFSETQ. The CDR3 DNA follows: TGCGCCAGCAGTTTTGGGACAGGAAGCACAGATACGCAGTATTTT. Translating it yields CASSFGTGSTDTQYF.

V and J are TRBV5-1 and TRBJ2-1; 8 nucleotides match TRBD2. The CDR3 is 15 residues long. Trimming took 1 base from V and 8 from J; bases not matched to a gene: 8. Germline lookup yields CDR1 SGHRS and CDR2 YFSETQ. This chain's CDR3 is CASSLSLAGLDEQFF. The CDR3 nucleotides are TGCGCCAGCAGCTTGTCGTTAGCGGGATTGGATGAGCAGTTCTTC.

This clone showed up just once. The J gene is TRBJ2-7, the V gene TRBV28; 12 nucleotides line up with TRBD2. Germline CDR1 and CDR2: MDHEN and SYDVKM. The CDR3 spans 19 residues. Trimming took 7 bases from V and 4 from J; bases not matched to a gene: 20. DNA of the CDR3: TGTGCCAGCACTCAGTTTTCCCGGCGGACTAGCGGGATTTTGTACGAGCAGTACTTC. Translation gives CASTQFSRRTSGILYEQYF.

The count of this clone is one. V usage is TRBV9 and J usage is TRBJ2-1, with TRBD2 matching 10 bases. CDR3 size: 17 residues. The germline gives CDR1 SGDLS, CDR2 YYNGEE. J lost 8 bases, V lost 2 bases, and 13 bases had no gene match. DNA for the CDR3: TGTGCCAGCAGCGTCCAGATAGGAGCGGGAGGGAGGTATGAGCAGTTCTTC. Translating it yields CASSVQIGAGGRYEQFF. The full variable domain, with the rest looked up from reference TRBV9 and TRBJ2-1, is DSGVTQTPKHLITATGQRVTLRCSPRSGDLSVYWYQQSLDQGLQFLIQYYNGEERAKGNILERFSAQQFPDLHSELNLSSLELGDSALYFCASSVQIGAGGRYEQFFGPGTRLTVL.

V and J are TRBV6-5 and TRBJ2-7, with 7 nucleotides matching TRBD1. The CDR3 consists of 13 residues. CDR1 is MNHEY, CDR2 SVGAGI, per germline. V was pared by 5 bases and J by 4 bases, with 5 bases of the junction left unmatched. The CDR3 sequence: CASSEGASYEQYF. The CDR3, as DNA: TGTGCCAGCAGTGAGGGGGCCTCGTACGAGCAGTACTTC.

V and J are TRBV30 and TRBJ2-7; TRBD1 aligns across 8 bases. The CDR3 totals 13 residues. The V gene end was trimmed by 5 bases and the J gene end by 6 bases; junction bases not matched to a gene: 9. Germline CDR1 is GTSNPN and CDR2 is SVGIG (reference sequence). In DNA, the CDR3 is TGTGCCTGGGCCCGGCAGGGGGCAGGCGAGCAGTACTTC. Protein product: CAWARQGAGEQYF.

The chain links TRBV5-1 to TRBJ1-2; the D is unclear. Germline CDR1 SGHRS, CDR2 YFSETQ. The CDR3 extends over 14 amino acids. The germline V and J ends were trimmed by 0 bases and 2 bases, with 8 bases remaining between them. Written as DNA, the CDR3 is TGCGCCAGCAGCTTGGTGGGGAACAACTATGGCTACACCTTC. It specifies CASSLVGNNYGYTF.

J is TRBJ2-1 and V is TRBV2, with TRBD2 matching over 8 bases. The CDR3 is 15 amino acids. Germline trimming cut 4 bases from V and 9 bases from J; bases unmatched to any gene: 11. Germline CDR1 SNHLY, CDR2 FYNNEI. The CDR3 region has the DNA TGTGCCAGCAGTGTTAGGGTAGCGGGGCCTGGTGAGCAGTTCTTC. Protein sequence: CASSVRVAGPGEQFF.

This chain links TRBV18 with TRBJ2-3; D is unclear. Germline loops: CDR1 KGHSH, CDR2 LQKENI. Trimming left V 4 bases short and J 5 bases short, with 10 bases between. The CDR3 loop spans 13 amino acids. CDR3 amino acids: CASSLGPGDTQYF. CDR3 DNA sequence: TGTGCCAGCTCACTCGGCCCCGGAGATACGCAGTATTTT.

The rearrangement links TRBV18 to TRBJ2-3, with a tentative D call TRBD2 (6 bases). Trimming removed 2 bases from V and 1 base from J, with 10 bases in between. This CDR3 spans 15 amino acids. CDR1 and CDR2 (germline): KGHSH, LQKENI. CDR3 amino acids: CASSPWASGTDTQYF. For the CDR3, the DNA is TGTGCCAGCTCACCATGGGCTAGCGGCACAGATACGCAGTATTTT.

The chain combines TRBV7-6 with TRBJ2-3; D is uncertain. CDR1 SGHVS and CDR2 FNYEAQ come from the germline V gene. With 1 base removed from V and 4 bases from J, the gap between germline ends came to 15 bases. The CDR3 has 16 residues. Here the CDR3 DNA reads TGTGCCAGCAGCTTAGTCGGATCCGCCTCGGCAGATACGCAGTATTTT. Translated: CASSLVGSASADTQYF.

CDR3 coding DNA: TGCGCCAGCAGCTTGGAGGGGAGTGTCACCGGGGAGCTGTTTTTT. Residues: CASSLEGSVTGELFF. The genes are TRBV5-1 and TRBJ2-2; either TRBD1 or TRBD2 may fit D (5 bases each). The germline V gene encodes CDR1 SGHRS and CDR2 YFSETQ. V gave up 0 bases and J gave up 4 bases, with 10 bases separating them. This CDR3 spans 15 amino acids. Full variable domain (missing parts from reference TRBV5-1 and TRBJ2-2): KAGVTQTPRYLIKTRGQQVTLSCSPISGHRSVSWYQQTPGQGLQFLFEYFSETQRNKGNFPGRFSGRQFSNSRSEMNVSTLELGDSALYLCASSLEGSVTGELFFGEGSRLTVL.

The chain couples TRBV11-2 to TRBJ2-3; D uncertain. Germline-derived CDR1 and CDR2 are SGHAT and FQNNGV. This CDR3 region has 12 residues. Trimming removed 5 bases at V and 6 bases at J, with 9 bases between. CDR3 protein: CASSKVGDTQYF. Here the CDR3 DNA reads TGTGCCAGCAGCAAGGTCGGCGATACGCAGTATTTT.

The chain employs TRBV4-1 and TRBJ2-7; 14 bases are shared with TRBD2. V was clipped by 4 bases and J by 2 bases; unmatched bases: 13. Germline CDR1 is MGHRA and CDR2 is YSYEKL. The CDR3 sequence is 19 residues long. As DNA, the CDR3 is TGCGCCAGCAGCCGAACAACCGGGACTAGCGGGAGTTACCCCTACGAGCAGTACTTC. Translated: CASSRTTGTSGSYPYEQYF.

The chain has TRBV7-8 and TRBJ2-3, with 9 bases that match TRBD1. The germline V gene encodes CDR1 SGHVS and CDR2 FQNEAQ. The length of the CDR3 is 16 residues. J gave up 6 bases and V 5 bases, and 12 bases lay outside the gene matches. CDR3 loop: CASSTPTGGHPDTQYF. CDR3 DNA: TGTGCCAGCAGCACCCCGACAGGGGGACACCCTGATACGCAGTATTTT.

With regard to this clone: Distinct nucleotide sequences in the sample also encode this CDR3. The chain links TRBV20-1 to TRBJ2-7; D ambiguous. V gave up 3 bases and J gave up 4 bases, with 7 bases separating them. This CDR3 region has 11 residues. In germline, CDR1 is DFQATT, CDR2 SNEGSKA (reference sequence). CDR3 in amino acids: CSARVTYEQYF. The CDR3 DNA is TGCAGTGCTAGGGTGACTTACGAGCAGTACTTC.

The genes are TRBV5-1 and TRBJ2-7; 9 bases agree with TRBD1. Germline V CDR1 and CDR2: SGHRS, YFSETQ. CDR3 length: 14 residues. J was trimmed by 6 bases and V by 4 bases; bases with no gene match: 8. The CDR3 DNA sequence: TGCGCCAGCAGCCCCGACAGGGGGTCACTCGAGCAGTACTTC. The encoded protein is CASSPDRGSLEQYF.

Comments on this clone: Other DNA sequences within the sample encode an identical CDR3. The V and J genes are TRBV5-1 and TRBJ2-1, with unresolved D. Germline V lookup: CDR1 SGHRS, CDR2 YFSETQ. With 5 bases removed from V and 4 bases from J, the gap between germline ends came to 10 bases. The CDR3 contains 13 residues. This CDR3 is CASRLDGYNEQFF. The CDR3 DNA reads TGCGCCAGCAGGCTGGACGGATACAATGAGCAGTTCTTC.